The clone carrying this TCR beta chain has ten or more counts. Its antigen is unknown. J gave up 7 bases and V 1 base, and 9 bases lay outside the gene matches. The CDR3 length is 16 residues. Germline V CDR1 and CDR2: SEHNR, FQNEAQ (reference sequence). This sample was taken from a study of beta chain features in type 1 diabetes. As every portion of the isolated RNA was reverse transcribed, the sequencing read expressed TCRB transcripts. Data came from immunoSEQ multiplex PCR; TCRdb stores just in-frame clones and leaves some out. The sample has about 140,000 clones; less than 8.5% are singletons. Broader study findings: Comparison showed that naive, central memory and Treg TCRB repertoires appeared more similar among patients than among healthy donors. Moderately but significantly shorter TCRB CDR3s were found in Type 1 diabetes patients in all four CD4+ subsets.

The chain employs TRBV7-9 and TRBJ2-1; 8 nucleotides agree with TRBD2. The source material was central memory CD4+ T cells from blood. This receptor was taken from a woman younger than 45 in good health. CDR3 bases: TGTGCCAGCAGCTTAGGGGGTAGCGGGACGAAGAATGAGCAGTTCTTC. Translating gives CASSLGGSGTKNEQFF.